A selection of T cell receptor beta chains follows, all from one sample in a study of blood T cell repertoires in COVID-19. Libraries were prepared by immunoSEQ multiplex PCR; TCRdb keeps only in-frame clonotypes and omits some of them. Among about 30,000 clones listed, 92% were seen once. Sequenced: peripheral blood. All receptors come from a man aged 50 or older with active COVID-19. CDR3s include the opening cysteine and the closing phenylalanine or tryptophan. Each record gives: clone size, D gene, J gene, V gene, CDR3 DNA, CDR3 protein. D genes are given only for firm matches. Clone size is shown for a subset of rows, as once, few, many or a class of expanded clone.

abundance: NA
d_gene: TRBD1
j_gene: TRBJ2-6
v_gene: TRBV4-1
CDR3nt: TGCGCCAGCAGCCAAGCACGGGGACAGTCTATCTCTGGGGCCAACGTCCTGACTTTC
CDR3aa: CASSQARGQSISGANVLTF

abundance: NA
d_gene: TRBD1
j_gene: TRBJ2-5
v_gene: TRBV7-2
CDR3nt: TGTGCCGGCAGCTCCATACGCCTGGACAGGGTTGTCGAGACCCAGTACTTC
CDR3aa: CAGSSIRLDRVVETQYF

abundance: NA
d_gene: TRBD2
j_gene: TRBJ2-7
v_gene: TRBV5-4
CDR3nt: TGTGCCAGCAGCCCTAGCGGAAAGAGCTCCTACGAGCAGTACTTC
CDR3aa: CASSPSGKSSYEQYF

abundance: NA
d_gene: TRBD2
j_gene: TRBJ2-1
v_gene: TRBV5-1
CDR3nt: TGCGCCAGCAGCTTCGTCTCGACTAGCGGGAGTAATGAGCAGTTCTTC
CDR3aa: CASSFVSTSGSNEQFF

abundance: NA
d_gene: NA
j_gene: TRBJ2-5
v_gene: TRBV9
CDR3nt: TGTGCCAGCAGCGACCCTCTCGACAGGGGAGGGGTTGAGACCCAGTACTTC
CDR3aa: CASSDPLDRGGVETQYF

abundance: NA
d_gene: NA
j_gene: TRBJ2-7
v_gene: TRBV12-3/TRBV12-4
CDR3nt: TGTGCCAGCAGGGCCGACTCCAACGAGCAGTACTTC
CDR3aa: CASRADSNEQYF

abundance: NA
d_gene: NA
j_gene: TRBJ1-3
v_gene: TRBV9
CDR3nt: TGTGCCAGCAGCGCGAGGAGGGGAATCGCGGACACCATATATTTT
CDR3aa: CASSARRGIADTIYF

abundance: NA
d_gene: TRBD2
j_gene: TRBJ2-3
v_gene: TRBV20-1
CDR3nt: TGCAGTGCTAGTTTTGCGGGAGGGCGGGGTCGCACAGATACGCAGTATTTT
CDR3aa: CSASFAGGRGRTDTQYF

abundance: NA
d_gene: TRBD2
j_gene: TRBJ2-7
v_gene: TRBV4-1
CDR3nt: TGCGCCAGCAGCCAAGATACCGCGGGAGCAACCTACGAGCAGTACTTC
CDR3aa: CASSQDTAGATYEQYF

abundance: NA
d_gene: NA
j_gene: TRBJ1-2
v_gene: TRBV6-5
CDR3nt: TGTGCCAGCACCCCGGGCTATGGCTACACCTTC
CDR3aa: CASTPGYGYTF

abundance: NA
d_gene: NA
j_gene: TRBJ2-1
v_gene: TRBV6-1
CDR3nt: TGTGCCAGCAGTGAAATCCCGAATCCACTATACAATGAGCAGTTCTTC
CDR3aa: CASSEIPNPLYNEQFF

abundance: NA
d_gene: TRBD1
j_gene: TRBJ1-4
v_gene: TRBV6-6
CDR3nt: TGTGCCAGCAGTCTAACAGGGGCGCTGTGGGAAAAACTGTTTTTT
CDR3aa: CASSLTGALWEKLFF

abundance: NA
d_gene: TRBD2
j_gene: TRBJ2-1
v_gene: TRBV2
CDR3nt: TGTGCCAGCAGTGCGACTAGCGGACCCAACAATGAGCAGTTCTTC
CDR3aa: CASSATSGPNNEQFF

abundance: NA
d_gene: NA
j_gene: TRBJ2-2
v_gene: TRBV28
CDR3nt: TGTGCCAGCAGTTTACCGAAAAACATGAACACCGGGGAGCTGTTTTTT
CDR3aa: CASSLPKNMNTGELFF

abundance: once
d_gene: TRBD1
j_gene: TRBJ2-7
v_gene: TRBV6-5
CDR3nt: TGTGCCAGCAGTCCTGGACAGGGGTCAACCTACGAGCAGTACTTC
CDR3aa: CASSPGQGSTYEQYF

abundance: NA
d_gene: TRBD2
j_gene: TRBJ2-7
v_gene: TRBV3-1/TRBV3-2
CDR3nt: TGTGCCAGCAGCCGGACTAGCGGGGGTGTCTACGAGCAGTACTTC
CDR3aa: CASSRTSGGVYEQYF

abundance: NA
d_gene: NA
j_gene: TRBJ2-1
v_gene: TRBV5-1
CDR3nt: TGCGCCAGCGGACCCACGGGAACCGACAATGAGCAGTTCTTC
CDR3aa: CASGPTGTDNEQFF

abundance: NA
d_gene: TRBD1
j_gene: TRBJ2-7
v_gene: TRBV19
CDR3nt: TGTGCCAGCTCTTCATTGAGGGACAGGGGAACCTACGAGCAGTACTTC
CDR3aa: CASSSLRDRGTYEQYF

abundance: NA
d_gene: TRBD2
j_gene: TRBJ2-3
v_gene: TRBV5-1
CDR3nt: TGCGCCAGCAGCTCGCGGACTAGCCGGAGGGGCACAGATACGCAGTATTTT
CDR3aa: CASSSRTSRRGTDTQYF

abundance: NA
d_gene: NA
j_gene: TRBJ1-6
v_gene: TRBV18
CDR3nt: TGTGCCAGCTCCGAGGAGGTATCACCCCTCCACTTT
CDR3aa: CASSEEVSPLHF

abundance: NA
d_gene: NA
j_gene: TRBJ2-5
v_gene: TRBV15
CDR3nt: TGTGCCACCAGCAGAGCCCCCGGGGGTGCGGAGGGCGAGGAGACCCAGTACTTC
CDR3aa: CATSRAPGGAEGEETQYF

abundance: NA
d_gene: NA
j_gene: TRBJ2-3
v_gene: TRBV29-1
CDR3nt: TGCAGCGTTGAAGATCAGGGCAGCACAGATACGCAGTATTTT
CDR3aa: CSVEDQGSTDTQYF

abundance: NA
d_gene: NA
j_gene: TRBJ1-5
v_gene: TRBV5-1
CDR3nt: TGCGCCAGCAGCTTGGACGGGGATATTGGTCAGCCCCAGCATTTT
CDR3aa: CASSLDGDIGQPQHF

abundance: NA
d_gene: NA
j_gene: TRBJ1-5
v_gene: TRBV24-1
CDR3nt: TGTGCCACCCGTTACCGACGTAGCGGCAATCAGCCCCAGCATTTT
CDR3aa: CATRYRRSGNQPQHF

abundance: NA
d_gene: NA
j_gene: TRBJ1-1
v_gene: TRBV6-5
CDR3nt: TGTGCCAGCAGGGCAGGCCACACTAACACTGAAGCTTTCTTT
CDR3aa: CASRAGHTNTEAFF

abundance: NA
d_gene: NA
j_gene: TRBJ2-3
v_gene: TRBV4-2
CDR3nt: TGTGCCAGCAGCCAAGGGAGCGAGAGATCTAGCACAGATACGCAGTATTTT
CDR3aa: CASSQGSERSSTDTQYF

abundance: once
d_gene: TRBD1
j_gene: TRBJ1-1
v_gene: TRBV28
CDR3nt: TGTGCCAGCAGTAGGGCTACTAGGGGGCGTTCTACTGAAGCTTTCTTT
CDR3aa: CASSRATRGRSTEAFF

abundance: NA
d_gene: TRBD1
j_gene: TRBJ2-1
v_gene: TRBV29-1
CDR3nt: TGCAGCGTTGAATACGGACAGGCTGCCTCCTACAATGAGCAGTTCTTC
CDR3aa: CSVEYGQAASYNEQFF

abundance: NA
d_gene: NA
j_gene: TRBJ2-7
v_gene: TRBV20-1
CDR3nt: TGCAGTGCTAGAGGCTCCGGCGAGCAGTACTTC
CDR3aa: CSARGSGEQYF

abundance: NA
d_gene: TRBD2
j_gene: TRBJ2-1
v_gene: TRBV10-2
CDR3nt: TGCGCCAGCAGTCCGACTAGCGGGGGGCATAATGAGCAGTTCTTC
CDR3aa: CASSPTSGGHNEQFF

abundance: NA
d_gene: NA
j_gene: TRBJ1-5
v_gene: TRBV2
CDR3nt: TGTGCCAGCAGCCGGGACTGGACACAGCCCCAGCATTTT
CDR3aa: CASSRDWTQPQHF

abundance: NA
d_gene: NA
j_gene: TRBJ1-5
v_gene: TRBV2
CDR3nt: TGTGCCAGCAGTTTCCTAGAGACGGGCAATCAGCCCCAGCATTTT
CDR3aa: CASSFLETGNQPQHF

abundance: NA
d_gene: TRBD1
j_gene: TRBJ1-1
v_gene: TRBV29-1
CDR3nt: TGCAGCGGTCGACAGGGGGGCACTGAAGCTTTCTTT
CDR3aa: CSGRQGGTEAFF

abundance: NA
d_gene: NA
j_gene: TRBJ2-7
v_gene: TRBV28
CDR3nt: TGTGCCAGCAGTTTTACTCCTTCGAGGACAGCCTATTTC
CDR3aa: CASSFTPSRTAYF

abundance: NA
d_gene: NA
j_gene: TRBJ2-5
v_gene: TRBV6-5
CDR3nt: TGTGCCAGCAGTTATTCTCCCTCCTTCCAAGAGACCCAGTACTTC
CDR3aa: CASSYSPSFQETQYF

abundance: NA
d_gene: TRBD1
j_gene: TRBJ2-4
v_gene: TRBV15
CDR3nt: TGTGCCACCAGCAGAGAGCGGACAGGGAGAAACATTCAGTACTTC
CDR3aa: CATSRERTGRNIQYF

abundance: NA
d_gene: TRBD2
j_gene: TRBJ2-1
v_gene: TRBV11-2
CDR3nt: TGTGCCAGCAGGAGGGGGCTAGCGGGAGGGCGGGATGAGCAGTTCTTC
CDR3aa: CASRRGLAGGRDEQFF

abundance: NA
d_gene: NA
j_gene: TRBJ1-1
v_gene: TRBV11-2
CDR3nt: TGTGCCAGCAGCTTAGCTCTGAACACTGAAGCTTTCTTT
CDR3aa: CASSLALNTEAFF

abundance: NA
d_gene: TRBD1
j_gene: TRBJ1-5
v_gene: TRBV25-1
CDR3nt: TGTGCCAGCAGCGGGGGGACAGGGTTACAGCCCCAGCATTTT
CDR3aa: CASSGGTGLQPQHF

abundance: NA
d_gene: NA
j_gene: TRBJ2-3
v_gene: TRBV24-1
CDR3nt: TGTGCCACCAGTGCGTCTATCTCTAGCACAGATACGCAGTATTTT
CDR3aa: CATSASISSTDTQYF

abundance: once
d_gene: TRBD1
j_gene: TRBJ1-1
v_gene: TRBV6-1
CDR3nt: TGTGCCAGCAGTGAAACGGACAGGGACACTGAAGCTTTCTTT
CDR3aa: CASSETDRDTEAFF

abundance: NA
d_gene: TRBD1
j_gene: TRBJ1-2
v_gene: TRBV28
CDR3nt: TGTGCCAGCAGTTCCCCGACAGGGGGGAGAGGCTACACCTTC
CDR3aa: CASSSPTGGRGYTF

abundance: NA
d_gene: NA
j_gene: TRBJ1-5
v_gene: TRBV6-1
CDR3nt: TGTGCCAGCAGTGAAGGTTTCGTGGGGGGAAATCAGCCCCAGCATTTT
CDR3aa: CASSEGFVGGNQPQHF

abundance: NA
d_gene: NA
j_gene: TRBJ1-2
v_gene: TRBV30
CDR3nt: TGTGCCTGGAGACAGGGTCCCAAGTATGGCTACACCTTC
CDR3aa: CAWRQGPKYGYTF

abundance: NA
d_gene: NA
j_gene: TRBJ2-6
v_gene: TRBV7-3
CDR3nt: TGTGCCAGCAGCTTTCAGGGCTCTGGGGCCAACGTCCTGACTTTC
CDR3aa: CASSFQGSGANVLTF

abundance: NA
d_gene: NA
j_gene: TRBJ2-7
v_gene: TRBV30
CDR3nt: TGTGCCTGGAGTGTCGGTTCCCCAAACTCTCCTAACTTC
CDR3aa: CAWSVGSPNSPNF

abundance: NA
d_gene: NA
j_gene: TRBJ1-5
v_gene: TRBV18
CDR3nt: TGTGCCAGCTCACCACCTCCCGGTCAGCCCCAGCATTTT
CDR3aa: CASSPPPGQPQHF

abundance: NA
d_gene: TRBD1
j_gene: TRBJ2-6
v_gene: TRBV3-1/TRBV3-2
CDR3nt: TGTGCCAGCAGCCCCCGACAGGGGGTAACTGGGGCCAACGTCCTGACTTTC
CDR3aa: CASSPRQGVTGANVLTF

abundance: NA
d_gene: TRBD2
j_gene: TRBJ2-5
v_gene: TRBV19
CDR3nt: TGTGCCAGTAGTAAACTAGCGGGCCTGGGTCGGGAGACCCAGTACTTC
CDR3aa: CASSKLAGLGRETQYF

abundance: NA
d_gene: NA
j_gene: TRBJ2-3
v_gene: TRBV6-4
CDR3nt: TGTGCCAGCAGTCCCTCCGTGTCGGGGACAGATACGCAGTATTTT
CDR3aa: CASSPSVSGTDTQYF

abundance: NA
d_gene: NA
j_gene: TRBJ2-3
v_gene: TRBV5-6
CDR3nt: TGTGCCAGCAGCTACTTATCCAGCGACACAGATACGCAGTATTTT
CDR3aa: CASSYLSSDTDTQYF

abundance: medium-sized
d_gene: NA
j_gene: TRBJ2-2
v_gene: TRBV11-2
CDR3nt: TGTGCCAGCAGCTGGGGACTTGGGTTCGAGAAGGAGCTGTTTTTT
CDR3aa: CASSWGLGFEKELFF

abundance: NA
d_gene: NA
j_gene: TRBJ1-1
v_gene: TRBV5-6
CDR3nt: TGTGCCAGCAGCTCCGACAGGAGGAACACTGAAGCTTTCTTT
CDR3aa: CASSSDRRNTEAFF

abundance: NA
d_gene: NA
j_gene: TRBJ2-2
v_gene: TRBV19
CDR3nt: TGTGCCAGTAGAACCATGCCCCGGGCCGGGGAGCTGTTTTTT
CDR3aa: CASRTMPRAGELFF